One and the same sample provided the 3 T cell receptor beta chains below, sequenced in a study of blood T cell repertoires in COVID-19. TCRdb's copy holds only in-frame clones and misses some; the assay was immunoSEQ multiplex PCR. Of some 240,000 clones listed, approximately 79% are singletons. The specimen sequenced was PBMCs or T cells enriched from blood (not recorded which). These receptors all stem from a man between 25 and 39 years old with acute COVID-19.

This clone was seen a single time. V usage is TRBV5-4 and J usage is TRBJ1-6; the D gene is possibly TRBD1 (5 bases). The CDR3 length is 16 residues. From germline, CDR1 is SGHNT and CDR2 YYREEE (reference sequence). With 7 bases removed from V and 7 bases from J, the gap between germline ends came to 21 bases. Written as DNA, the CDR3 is TGTGCCAGCGGACGAGGGGCGGGAGGAGGAAATTCACCCCTCCACTTT. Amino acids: CASGRGAGGGNSPLHF.

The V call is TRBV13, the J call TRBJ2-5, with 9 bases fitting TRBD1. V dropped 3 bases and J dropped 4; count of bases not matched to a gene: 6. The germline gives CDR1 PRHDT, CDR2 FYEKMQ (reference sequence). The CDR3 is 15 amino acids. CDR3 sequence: CASSFSTGGLETQYF. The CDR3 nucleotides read TGTGCCAGCAGCTTCAGTACAGGGGGCCTAGAGACCCAGTACTTC.

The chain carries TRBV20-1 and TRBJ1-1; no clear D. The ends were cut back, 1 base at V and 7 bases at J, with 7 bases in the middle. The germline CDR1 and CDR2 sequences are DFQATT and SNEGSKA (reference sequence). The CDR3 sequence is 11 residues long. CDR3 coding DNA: TGCAGTGCTAGAGTGAGAAATGAAGCTTTCTTT. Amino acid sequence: CSARVRNEAFF.